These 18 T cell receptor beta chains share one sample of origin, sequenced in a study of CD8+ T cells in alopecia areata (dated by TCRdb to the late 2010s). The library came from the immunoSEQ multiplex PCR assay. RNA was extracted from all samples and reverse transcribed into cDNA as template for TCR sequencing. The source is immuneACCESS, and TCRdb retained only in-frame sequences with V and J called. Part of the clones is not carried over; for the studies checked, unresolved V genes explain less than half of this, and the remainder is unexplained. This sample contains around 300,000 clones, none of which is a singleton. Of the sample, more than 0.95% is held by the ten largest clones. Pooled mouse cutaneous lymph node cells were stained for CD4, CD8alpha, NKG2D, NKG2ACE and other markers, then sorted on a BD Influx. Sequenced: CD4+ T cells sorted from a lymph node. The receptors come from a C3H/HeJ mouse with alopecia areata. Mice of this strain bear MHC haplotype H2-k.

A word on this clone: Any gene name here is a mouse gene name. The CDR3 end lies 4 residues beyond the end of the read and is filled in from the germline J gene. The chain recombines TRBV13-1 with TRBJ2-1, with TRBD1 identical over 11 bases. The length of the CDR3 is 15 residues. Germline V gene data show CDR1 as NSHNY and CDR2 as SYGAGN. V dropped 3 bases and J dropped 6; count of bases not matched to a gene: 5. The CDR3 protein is CASSAPGQGVAEQFF. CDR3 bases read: TGTGCCAGCAGTGCCCCGGGACAGGGGGTTGCT.

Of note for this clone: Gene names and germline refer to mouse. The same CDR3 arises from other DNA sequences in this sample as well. CDR3 DNA, as far as it was read: TGTGCCAGCAGCCTGCAGGGTTACACA. It translates to CASSLQGYT. The full-length CDR3 reads as CASSLQGYTEVFF. The chain combines TRBV5 with TRBJ1-1, with D tentatively TRBD1 (5 bases). The read is 4 residues too short to cover the CDR3 end, so that end is filled in from the germline J gene. Germline V gene data show CDR1 as LGHNA and CDR2 as YNLKQL (reference sequence). The CDR3 is 13 residues long. The V gene lost 4 bases and the J gene lost 3 bases, with 9 bases spanning the gap.

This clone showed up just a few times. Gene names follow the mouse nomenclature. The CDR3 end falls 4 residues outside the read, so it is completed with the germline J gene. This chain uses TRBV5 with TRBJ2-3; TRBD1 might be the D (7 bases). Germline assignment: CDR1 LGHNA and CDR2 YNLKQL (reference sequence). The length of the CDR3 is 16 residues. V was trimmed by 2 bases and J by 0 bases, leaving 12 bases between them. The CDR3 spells CASSQSGGRSAETLYF. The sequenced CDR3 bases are TGTGCCAGCAGCCAATCAGGGGGGAGGAGTGCAGAA.

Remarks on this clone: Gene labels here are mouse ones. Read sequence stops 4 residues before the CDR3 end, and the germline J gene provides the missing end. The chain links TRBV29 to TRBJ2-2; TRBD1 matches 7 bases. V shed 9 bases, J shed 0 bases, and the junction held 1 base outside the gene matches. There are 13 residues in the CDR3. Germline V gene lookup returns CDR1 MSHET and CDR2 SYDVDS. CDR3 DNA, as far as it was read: TGTGCTAGAGGGACAGCAAACACCGGG. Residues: CARGTANTG. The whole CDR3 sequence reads CARGTANTGQLYF.

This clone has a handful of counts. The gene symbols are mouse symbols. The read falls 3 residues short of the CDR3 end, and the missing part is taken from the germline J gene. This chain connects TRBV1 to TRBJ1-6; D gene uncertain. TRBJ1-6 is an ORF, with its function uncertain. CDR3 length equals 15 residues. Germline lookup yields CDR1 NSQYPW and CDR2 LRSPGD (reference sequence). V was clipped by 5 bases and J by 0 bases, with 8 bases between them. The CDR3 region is CTCSPQNSYNSPLYF. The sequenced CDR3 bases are TGCACCTGCAGTCCACAGAATTCCTATAATTCGCCC.

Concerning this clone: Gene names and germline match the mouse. CDR3 DNA, as far as it was read: TGTGCCTGGAGTCTCCCGGGACAGGCAAACTCC. This sequence encodes CAWSLPGQANS. The entire CDR3 sequence reads CAWSLPGQANSDYTF. The chain is built from TRBV31 and TRBJ1-2; 8 bases fit TRBD1. The CDR3 is cut off 4 residues early in the read; its end comes from the germline J gene. Germline V gene lookup returns CDR1 GKSSPN and CDR2 SITVG. The CDR3 sequence is 15 residues long. V was pared by 0 bases and J by 0 bases, with 3 bases of the junction left unmatched.

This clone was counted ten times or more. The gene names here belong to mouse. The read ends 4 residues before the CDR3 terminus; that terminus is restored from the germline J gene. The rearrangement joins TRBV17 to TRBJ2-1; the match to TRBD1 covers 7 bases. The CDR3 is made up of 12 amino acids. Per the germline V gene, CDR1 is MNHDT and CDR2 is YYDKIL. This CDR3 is CAAGGQYAEQFF. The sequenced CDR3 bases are TGTGCGGCAGGGGGACAGTATGCT.

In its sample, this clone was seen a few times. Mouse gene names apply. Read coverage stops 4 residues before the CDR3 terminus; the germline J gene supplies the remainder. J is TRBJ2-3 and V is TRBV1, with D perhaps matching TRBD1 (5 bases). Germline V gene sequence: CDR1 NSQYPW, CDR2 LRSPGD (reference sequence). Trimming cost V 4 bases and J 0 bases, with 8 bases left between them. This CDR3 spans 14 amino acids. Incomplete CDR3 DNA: TGCACCTGCAGTGGACAGTATAGTGCAGAA. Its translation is CTCSGQYSAE. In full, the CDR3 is CTCSGQYSAETLYF. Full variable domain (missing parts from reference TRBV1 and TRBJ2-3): VTLLEQNPRWRLVPRGQAVNLRCILKNSQYPWMSWYQQDLQKQLQWLFTLRSPGDKEVKSLPGADYLATRVTDTELRLQVANMSQGRTLYCTCSGQYSAETLYFGSGTRLTVL.

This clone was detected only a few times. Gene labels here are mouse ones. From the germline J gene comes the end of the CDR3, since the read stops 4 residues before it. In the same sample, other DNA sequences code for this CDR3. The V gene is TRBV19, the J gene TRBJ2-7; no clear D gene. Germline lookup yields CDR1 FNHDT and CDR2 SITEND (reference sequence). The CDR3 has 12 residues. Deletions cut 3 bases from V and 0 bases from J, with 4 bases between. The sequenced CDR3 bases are TGTGCCAGCAGTAAAGGCTCCTAT. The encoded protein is CASSKGSY. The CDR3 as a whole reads CASSKGSYEQYF.

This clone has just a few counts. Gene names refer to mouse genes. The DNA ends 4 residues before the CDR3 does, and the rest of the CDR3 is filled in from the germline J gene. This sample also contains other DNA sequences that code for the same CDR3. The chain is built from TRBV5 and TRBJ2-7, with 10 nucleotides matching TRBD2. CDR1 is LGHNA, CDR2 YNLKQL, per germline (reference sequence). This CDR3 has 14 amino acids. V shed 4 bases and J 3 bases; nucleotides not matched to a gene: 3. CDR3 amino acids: CASSPTGGFYEQYF. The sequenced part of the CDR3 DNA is TGTGCCAGCAGCCCGACTGGGGGGTTCTAT.

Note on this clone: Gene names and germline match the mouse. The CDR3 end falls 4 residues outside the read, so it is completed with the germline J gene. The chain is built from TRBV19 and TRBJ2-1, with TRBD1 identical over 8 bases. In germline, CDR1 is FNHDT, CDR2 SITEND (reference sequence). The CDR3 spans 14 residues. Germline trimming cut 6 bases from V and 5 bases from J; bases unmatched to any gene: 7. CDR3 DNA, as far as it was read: TGTGCCAGCACCCGACAGGGGCTGGATGCT. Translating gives CASTRQGLDA. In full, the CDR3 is CASTRQGLDAEQFF.

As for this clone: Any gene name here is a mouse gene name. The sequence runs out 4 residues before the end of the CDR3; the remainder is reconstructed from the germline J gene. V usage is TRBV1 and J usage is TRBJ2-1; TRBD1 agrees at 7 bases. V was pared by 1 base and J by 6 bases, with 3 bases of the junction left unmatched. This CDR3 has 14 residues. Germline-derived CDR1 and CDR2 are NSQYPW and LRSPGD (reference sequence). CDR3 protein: CTCSAGQGFAEQFF. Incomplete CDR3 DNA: TGCACCTGCAGTGCAGGACAGGGTTTTGCT. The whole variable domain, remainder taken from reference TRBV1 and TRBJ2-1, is VTLLEQNPRWRLVPRGQAVNLRCILKNSQYPWMSWYQQDLQKQLQWLFTLRSPGDKEVKSLPGADYLATRVTDTELRLQVANMSQGRTLYCTCSAGQGFAEQFFGPGTRLTVL.

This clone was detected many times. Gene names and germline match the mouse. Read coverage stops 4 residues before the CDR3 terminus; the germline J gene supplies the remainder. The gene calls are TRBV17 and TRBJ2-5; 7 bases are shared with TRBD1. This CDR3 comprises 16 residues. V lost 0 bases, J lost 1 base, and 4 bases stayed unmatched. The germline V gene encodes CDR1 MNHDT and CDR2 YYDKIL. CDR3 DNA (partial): TGTGCTAGCAGTAGAGATCAGGGGGAGGACCAAGAC. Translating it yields CASSRDQGEDQD. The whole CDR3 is CASSRDQGEDQDTQYF.

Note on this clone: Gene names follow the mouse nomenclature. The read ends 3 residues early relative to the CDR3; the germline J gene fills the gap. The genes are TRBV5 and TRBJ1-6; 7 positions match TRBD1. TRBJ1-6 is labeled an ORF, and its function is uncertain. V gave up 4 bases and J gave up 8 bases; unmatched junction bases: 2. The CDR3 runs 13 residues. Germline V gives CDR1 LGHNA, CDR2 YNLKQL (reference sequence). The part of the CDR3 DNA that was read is TGTGCCAGCAGCCCCGGACAGGATTCGCCC. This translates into CASSPGQDSP. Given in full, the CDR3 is CASSPGQDSPLYF.

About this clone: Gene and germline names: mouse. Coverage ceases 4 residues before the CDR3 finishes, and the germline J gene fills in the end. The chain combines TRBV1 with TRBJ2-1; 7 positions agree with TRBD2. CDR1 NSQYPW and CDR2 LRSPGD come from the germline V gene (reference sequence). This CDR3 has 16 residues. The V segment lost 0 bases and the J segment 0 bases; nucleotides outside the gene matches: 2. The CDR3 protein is CTCSAEGGSNYAEQFF. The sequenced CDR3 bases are TGCACCTGCAGTGCAGAGGGGGGGAGTAACTATGCT.

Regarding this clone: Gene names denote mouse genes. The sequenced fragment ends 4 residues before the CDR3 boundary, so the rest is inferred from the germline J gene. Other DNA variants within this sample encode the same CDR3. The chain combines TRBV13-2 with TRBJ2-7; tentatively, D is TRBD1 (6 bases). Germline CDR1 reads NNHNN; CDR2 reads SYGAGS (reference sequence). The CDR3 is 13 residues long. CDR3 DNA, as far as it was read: TGTGCCAGCGGTGATGCCCAGGGGTAT. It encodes CASGDAQGY. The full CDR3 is CASGDAQGYEQYF.

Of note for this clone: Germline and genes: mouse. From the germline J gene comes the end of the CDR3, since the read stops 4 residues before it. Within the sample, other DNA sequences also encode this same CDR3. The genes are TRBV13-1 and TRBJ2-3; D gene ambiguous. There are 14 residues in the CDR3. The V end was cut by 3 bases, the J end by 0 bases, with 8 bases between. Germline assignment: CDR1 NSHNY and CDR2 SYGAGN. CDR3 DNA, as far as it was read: TGTGCCAGCAGTGCCCAGCCTAGTGCAGAA. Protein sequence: CASSAQPSAE. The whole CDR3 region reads CASSAQPSAETLYF.

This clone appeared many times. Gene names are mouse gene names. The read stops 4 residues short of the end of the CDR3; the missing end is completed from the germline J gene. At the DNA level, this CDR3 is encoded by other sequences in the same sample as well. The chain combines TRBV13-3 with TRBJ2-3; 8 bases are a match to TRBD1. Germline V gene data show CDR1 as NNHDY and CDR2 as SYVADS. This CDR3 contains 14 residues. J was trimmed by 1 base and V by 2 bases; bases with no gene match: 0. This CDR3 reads CASSDRGRAETLYF. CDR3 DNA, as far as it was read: TGTGCCAGCAGTGACAGGGGGCGTGCAGAA.